This T cell receptor (beta chain) was sequenced for a study of T-cell memory formation after mild COVID-19. V lost 3 bases, J lost 5 bases, and 14 bases lay in between. The CDR3 loop spans 14 amino acids. Germline-derived CDR1 and CDR2 are SEHNR and FQNEAQ (reference sequence). MiXCR, run by TCRdb on the 5' RACE reads, gives a single entry per CDR3 protein. The table shows a few hundred thousand distinct CDR3 sequences, with approximately 22% occurring only once. Study results and caveats: Later expanders leaned toward CD4+, whereas clones contracting from day 15 to 85 were balanced CD4/CD8.

On this clonotype: The antigen remains unidentified.

Sequenced sample: PBMCs or a T cell subset sorted from them (not recorded which). The sequence derives from a man between 18 and 29 years old who had mild COVID-19 (a few samples of this study predate the infection). Cell type and time point are not known. This chain links TRBV7-9 with TRBJ2-7; D unclear. The CDR3: CASSLVGFIDEQYF. DNA for the CDR3: TGTGCCAGCAGCTTGGTAGGGTTCATTGACGAGCAGTACTTC.